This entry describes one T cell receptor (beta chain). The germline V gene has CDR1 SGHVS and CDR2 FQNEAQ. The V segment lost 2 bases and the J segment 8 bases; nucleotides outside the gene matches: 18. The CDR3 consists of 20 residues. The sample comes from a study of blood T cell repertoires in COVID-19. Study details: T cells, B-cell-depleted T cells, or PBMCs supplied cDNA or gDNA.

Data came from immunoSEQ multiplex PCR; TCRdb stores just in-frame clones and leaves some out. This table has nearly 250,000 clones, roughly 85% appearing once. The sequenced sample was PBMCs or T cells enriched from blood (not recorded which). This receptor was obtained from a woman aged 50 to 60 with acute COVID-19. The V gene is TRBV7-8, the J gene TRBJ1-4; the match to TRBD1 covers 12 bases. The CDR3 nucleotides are TGTGCCAGCAGCTTAAAATTTAGGGGACAGGGGGCGAACCGGGGAGAAAAACTGTTTTTT. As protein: CASSLKFRGQGANRGEKLFF.